A selection of T cell receptor beta chains follows, all from one sample in a study of patients and donors after allogeneic stem cell transplantation. TCRdb used MiXCR to reprocess the RT-PCR reads, holding one entry per CDR3 protein. Of roughly 960,000 distinct CDR3 sequences listed, 18% are singletons. Input material: blood, either unsorted or a sorted T cell fraction (not recorded which). The receptor set was obtained from a human donor who was either an allogeneic HSCT recipient or a stem cell or donor lymphocyte infusion donor (not recorded which). It is not recorded whose cells these are; they may come from a transplant donor. CDR3s include the opening cysteine and the closing phenylalanine or tryptophan. Fields, in order: CDR3 length, clone size, V gene, CDR3 protein. Not all rows give a size; the values are once, few, many and, for expanded clones, a class.

>15|-|TRBV25-1
CASSDQGAVGETQYF
>12|many|TRBV5-1
CASSFTSHEQYF
>16|-|TRBV20-1
CSAFGPLSSSYNEQFF
>15|few|TRBV20-1
CSAPPGGFRENEQFF
>14|few|TRBV4-1
CASSQRGGGIRQFF
>12|-|TRBV30
CAWSAGAYGYTF
>18|-|TRBV5-1
CASSLASGGVLAKNIQYF
>14|-|TRBV20-1
CSAGLGGYNSPLHF
>13|few|TRBV9
CASSVELWGTQYF
>12|many|TRBV12-3/TRBV12-4
CASSPKGYEQYF
>17|few|TRBV3-1
CASSERTSGPLQETQYF
>18|few|TRBV5-1
CASSLDRNFRTGVTEAFF
>15|-|TRBV7-3
CASSYPDRGRDTQYF
>15|-|TRBV28
CASSTGALGHQPQHF
>13|-|TRBV13
CASSLDMPYEQYF
>16|-|TRBV12-3/TRBV12-4
CASSSGTSGGASTQYF
>17|few|TRBV4-2
CASSQERRLAGENEQFF
>13|once|TRBV7-2
CASSLGVYETQYF